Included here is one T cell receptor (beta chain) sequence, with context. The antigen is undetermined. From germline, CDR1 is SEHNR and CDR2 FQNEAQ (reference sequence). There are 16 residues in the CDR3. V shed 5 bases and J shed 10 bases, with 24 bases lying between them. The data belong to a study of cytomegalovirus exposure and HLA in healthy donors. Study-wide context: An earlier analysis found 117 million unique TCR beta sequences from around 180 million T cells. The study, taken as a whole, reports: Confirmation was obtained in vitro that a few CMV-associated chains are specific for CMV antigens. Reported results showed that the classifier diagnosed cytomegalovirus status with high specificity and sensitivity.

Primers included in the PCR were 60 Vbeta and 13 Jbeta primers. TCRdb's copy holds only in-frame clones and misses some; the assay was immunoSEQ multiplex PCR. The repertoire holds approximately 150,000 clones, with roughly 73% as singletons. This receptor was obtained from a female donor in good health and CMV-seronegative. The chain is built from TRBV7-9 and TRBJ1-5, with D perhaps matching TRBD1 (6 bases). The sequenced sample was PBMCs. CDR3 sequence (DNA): TGTGCCAGCAGCCGGGATTTTCAGGGGTCCGGCGAACCCCAGCATTTT. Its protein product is CASSRDFQGSGEPQHF.